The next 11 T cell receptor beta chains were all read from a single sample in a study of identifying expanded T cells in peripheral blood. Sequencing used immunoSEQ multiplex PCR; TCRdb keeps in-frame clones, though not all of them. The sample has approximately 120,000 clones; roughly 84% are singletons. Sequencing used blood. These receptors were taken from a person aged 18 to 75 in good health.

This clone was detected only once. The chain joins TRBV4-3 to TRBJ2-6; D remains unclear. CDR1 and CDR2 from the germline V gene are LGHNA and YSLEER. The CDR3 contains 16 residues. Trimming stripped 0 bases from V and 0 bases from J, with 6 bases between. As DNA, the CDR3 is TGCGCCAGCAGCCAAGATTCCAGCTCTGGGGCCAACGTCCTGACTTTC. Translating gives CASSQDSSSGANVLTF.

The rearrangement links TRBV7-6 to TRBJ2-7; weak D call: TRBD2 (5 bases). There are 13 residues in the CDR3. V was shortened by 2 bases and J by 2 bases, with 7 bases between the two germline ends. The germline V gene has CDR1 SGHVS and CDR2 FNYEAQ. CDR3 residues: CASSLRGTYEQYF. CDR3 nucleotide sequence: TGTGCCAGCAGCTTACGGGGAACCTACGAGCAGTACTTC.

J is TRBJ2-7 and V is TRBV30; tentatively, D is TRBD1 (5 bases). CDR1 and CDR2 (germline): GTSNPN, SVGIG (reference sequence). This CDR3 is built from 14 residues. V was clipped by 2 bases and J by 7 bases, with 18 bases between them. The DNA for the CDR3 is TGTGCCTGGAGTAAATGGCAGGGTTCTAGGGAGCAGTACTTC. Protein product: CAWSKWQGSREQYF.

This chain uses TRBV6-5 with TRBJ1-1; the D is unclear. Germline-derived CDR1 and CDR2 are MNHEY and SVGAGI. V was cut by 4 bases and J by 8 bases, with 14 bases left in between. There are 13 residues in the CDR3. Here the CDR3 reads CASSSREVQEAFF. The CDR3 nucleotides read TGTGCCAGCAGTTCCCGGGAAGTACAAGAAGCTTTCTTT.

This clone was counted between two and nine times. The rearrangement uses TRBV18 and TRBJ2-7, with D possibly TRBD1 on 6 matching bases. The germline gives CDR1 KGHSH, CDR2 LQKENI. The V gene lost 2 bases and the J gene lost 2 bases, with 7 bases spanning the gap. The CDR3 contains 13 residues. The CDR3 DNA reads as TGTGCCAGCTCACCAGGGACACCCTACGAGCAGTACTTC. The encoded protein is CASSPGTPYEQYF.

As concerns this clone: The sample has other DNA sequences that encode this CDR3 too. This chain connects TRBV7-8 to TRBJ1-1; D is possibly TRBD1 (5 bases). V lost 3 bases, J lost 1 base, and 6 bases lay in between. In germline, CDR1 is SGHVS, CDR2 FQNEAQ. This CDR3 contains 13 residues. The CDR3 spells CASSLGRNTEAFF. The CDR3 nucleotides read TGTGCCAGCAGCTTGGGACGGAACACTGAAGCTTTCTTT.

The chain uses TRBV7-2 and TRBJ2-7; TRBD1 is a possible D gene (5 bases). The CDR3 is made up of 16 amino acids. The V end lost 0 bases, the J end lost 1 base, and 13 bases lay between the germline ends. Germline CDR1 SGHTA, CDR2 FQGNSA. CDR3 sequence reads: CASSLALYDSSYEQYF. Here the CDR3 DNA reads TGTGCCAGCAGCTTAGCGCTTTATGACAGTTCCTACGAGCAGTACTTC.

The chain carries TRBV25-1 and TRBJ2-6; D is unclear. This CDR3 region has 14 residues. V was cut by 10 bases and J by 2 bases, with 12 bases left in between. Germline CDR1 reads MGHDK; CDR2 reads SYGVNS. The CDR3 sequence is CATEVDAGANVLTF. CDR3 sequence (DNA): TGTGCCACCGAAGTAGACGCTGGGGCCAACGTCCTGACTTTC.

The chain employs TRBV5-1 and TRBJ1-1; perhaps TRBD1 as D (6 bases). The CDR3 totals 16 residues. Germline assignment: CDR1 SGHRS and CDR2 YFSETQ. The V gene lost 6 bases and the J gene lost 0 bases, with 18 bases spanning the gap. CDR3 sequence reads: CASTFSDSPMNTEAFF. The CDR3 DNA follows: TGCGCCAGCACCTTCTCGGACAGCCCAATGAACACTGAAGCTTTCTTT.

CDR3 protein: CASSPRQGDEQYF. In DNA, the CDR3 is TGTGCCAGCAGCCCCCGACAGGGGGACGAGCAGTACTTC. The chain joins TRBV13 to TRBJ2-7; the match to TRBD1 covers 9 bases. CDR1 and CDR2 (germline): PRHDT, FYEKMQ (reference sequence). The CDR3 covers 13 residues. Germline trimming cut 5 bases from V and 5 bases from J; bases unmatched to any gene: 4.

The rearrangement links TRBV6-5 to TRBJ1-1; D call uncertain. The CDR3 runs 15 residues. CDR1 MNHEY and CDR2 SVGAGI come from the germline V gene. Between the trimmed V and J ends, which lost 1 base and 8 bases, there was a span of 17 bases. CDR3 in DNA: TGTGCCAGCAGTTACTTGGTTACTACAAGGGCAGAAGCTTTCTTT. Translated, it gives CASSYLVTTRAEAFF.